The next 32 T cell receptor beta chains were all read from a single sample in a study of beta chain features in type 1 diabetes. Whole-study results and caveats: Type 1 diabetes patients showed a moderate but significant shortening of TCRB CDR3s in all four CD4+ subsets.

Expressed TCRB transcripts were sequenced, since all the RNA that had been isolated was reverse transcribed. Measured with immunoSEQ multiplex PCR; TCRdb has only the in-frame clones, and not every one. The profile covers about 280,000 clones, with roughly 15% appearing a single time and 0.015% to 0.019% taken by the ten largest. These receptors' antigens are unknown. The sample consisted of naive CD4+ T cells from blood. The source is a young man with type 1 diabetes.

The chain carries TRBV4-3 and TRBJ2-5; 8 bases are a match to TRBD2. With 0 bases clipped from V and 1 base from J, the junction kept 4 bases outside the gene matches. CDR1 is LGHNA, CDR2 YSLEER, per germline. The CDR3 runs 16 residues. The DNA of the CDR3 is TGCGCCAGCAGCCAAGATCTAGCGGGCCTCCAAGAGACCCAGTACTTC. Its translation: CASSQDLAGLQETQYF.

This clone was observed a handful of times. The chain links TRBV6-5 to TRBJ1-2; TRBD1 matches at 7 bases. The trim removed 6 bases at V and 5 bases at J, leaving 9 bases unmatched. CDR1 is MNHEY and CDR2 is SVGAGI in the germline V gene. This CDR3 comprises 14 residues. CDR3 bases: TGTGCCAGCAGAGTCCGGACAGGCGTATATGGCTACACCTTC. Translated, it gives CASRVRTGVYGYTF.

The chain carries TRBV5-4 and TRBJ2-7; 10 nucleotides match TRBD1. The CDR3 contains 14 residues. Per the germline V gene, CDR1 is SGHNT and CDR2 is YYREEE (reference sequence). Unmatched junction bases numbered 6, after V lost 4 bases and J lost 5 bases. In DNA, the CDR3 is TGTGCCAGCAGCGGCCGGGACAGGGGCCACGAGCAGTACTTC. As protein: CASSGRDRGHEQYF.

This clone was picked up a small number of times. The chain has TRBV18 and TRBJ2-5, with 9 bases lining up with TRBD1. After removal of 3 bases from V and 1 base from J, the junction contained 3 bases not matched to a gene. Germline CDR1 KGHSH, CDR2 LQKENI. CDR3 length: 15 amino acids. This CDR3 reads CASSPGTGFQETQYF. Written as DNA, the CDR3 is TGTGCCAGCTCACCCGGGACAGGGTTCCAAGAGACCCAGTACTTC.

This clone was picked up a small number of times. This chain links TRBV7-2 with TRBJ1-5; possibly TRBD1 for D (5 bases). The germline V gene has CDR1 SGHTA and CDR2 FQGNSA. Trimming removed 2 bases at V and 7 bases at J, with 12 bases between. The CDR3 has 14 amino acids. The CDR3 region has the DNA TGTGCCAGCAGCTTAAGTAGGGGAGGACAGCCCCAGCATTTT. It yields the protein CASSLSRGGQPQHF.

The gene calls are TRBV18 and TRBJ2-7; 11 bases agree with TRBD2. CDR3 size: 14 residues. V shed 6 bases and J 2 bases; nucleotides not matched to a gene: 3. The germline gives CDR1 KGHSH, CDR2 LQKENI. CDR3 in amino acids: CASSGTSGPYEQYF. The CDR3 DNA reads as TGTGCCAGCTCTGGGACTAGCGGTCCCTACGAGCAGTACTTC.

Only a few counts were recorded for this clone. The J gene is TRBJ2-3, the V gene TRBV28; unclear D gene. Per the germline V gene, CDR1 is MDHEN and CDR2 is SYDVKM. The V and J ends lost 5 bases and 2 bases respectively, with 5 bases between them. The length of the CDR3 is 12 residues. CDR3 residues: CASSPSTDTQYF. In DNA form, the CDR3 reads TGTGCCAGCAGTCCTTCCACAGATACGCAGTATTTT.

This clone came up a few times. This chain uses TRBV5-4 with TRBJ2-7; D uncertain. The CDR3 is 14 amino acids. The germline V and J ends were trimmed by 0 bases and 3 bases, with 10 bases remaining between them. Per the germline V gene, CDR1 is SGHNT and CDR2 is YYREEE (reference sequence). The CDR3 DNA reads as TGTGCCAGCAGCTTGGCCGGAGACTTCTACGAGCAGTACTTC. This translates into CASSLAGDFYEQYF. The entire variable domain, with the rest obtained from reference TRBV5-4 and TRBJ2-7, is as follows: ETGVTQSPTHLIKTRGQQVTLRCSSQSGHNTVSWYQQALGQGPQFIFQYYREEENGRGNFPPRFSGLQFPNYSSELNVNALELDDSALYLCASSLAGDFYEQYFGPGTRLTVT.

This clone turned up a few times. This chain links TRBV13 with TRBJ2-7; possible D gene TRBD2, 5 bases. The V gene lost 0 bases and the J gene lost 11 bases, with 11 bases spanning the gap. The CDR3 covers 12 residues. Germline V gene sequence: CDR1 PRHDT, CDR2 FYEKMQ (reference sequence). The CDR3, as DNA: TGTGCCAGCAGCTTAGGACTTACCGGGGAGTACTTC. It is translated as CASSLGLTGEYF.

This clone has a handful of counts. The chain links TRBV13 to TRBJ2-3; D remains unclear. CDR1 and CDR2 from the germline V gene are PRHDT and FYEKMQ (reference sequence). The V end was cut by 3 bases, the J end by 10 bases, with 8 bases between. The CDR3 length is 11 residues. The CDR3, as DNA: TGTGCCAGCAGCTTTTTGGGCTCGCAGTATTTT. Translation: CASSFLGSQYF.

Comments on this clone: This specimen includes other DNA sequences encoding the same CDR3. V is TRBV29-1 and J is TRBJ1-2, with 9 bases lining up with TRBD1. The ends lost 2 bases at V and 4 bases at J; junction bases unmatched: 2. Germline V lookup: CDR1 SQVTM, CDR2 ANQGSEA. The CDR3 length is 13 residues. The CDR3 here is CSVETGGGYGYTF. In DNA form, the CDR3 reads TGCAGCGTTGAAACAGGGGGCGGCTATGGCTACACCTTC. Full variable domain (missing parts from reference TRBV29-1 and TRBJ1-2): SAVISQKPSRDICQRGTSLTIQCQVDSQVTMMFWYRQQPGQSLTLIATANQGSEATYESGFVIDKFPISRPNLTFSTLTVSNMSPEDSSIYLCSVETGGGYGYTFGSGTRLTVV.

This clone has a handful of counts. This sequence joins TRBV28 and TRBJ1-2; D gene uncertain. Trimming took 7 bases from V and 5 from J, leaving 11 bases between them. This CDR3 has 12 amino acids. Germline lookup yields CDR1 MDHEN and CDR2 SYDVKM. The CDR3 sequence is CASTTATYGYTF. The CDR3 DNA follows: TGTGCCAGCACGACTGCGACGTATGGCTACACCTTC.

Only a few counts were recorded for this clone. The CDR3 region is CAWYRDRVSNYGYTF. Written as DNA, the CDR3 is TGTGCCTGGTATCGGGACAGGGTGTCTAACTATGGCTACACCTTC. V and J are TRBV30 and TRBJ1-2; 9 positions agree with TRBD1. This CDR3 has 15 amino acids. Trimming removed 5 bases from V and 0 bases from J; junction bases left unmatched: 7. Germline V CDR1 and CDR2: GTSNPN, SVGIG (reference sequence).

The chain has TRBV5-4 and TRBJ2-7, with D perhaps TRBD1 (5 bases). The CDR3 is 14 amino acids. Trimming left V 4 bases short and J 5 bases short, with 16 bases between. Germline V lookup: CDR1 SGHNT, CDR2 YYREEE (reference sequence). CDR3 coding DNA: TGTGCCAGCAGCCTAAGCAGGGTTCCCCACGAGCAGTACTTC. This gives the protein CASSLSRVPHEQYF.

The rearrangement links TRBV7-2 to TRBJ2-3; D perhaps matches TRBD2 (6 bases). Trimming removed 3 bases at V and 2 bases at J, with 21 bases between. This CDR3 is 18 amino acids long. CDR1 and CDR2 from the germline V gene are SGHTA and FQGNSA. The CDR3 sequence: CASSLRPRLALVTDTQYF. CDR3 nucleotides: TGTGCCAGCAGCTTGCGACCCCGCCTAGCGCTAGTCACAGATACGCAGTATTTT.

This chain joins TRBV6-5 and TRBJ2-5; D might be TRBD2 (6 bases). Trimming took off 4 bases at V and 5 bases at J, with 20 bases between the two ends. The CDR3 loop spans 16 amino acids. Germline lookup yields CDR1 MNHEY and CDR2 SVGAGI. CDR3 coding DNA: TGTGCCAGCAGTTTATCCCCCCGCGGGAAGGTTGAGACCCAGTACTTC. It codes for CASSLSPRGKVETQYF.

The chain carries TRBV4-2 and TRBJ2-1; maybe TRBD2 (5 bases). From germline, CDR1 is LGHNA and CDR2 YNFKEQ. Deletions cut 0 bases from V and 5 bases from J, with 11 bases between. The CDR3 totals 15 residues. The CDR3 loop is CASSQDPERNNEQFF. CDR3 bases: TGTGCCAGCAGCCAAGACCCGGAGCGGAACAATGAGCAGTTCTTC.

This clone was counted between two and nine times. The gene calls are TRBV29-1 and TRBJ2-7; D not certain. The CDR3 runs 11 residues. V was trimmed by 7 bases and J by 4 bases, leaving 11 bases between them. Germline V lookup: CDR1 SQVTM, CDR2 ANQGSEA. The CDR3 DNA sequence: TGCAGCGCCGGTTCGGGTTACGAGCAGTACTTC. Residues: CSAGSGYEQYF.

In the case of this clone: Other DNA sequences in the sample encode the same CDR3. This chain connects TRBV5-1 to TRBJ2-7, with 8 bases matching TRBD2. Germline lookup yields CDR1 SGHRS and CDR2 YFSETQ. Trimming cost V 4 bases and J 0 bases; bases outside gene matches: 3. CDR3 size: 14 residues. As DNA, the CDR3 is TGCGCCAGCAGCCCGAGCGGGAGCTCCTACGAGCAGTACTTC. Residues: CASSPSGSSYEQYF.

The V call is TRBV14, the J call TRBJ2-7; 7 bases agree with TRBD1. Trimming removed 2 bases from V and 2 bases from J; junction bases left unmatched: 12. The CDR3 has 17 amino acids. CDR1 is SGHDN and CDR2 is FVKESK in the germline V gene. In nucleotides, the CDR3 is TGTGCCAGCAGCCAATATCGCGACAGGGTCAGTGCCTACGAGCAGTACTTC. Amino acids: CASSQYRDRVSAYEQYF.

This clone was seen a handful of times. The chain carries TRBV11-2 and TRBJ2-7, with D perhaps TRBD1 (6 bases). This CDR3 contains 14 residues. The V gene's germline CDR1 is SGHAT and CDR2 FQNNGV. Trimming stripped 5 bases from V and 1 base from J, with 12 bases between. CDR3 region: CASSQNRESYEQYF. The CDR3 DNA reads TGTGCCAGCAGCCAGAACAGGGAGTCCTACGAGCAGTACTTC.

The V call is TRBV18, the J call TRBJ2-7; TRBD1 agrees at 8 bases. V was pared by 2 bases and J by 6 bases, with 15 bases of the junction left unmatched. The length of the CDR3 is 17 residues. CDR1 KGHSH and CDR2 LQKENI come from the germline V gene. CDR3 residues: CASSPDLTGTGLGEQYF. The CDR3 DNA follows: TGTGCCAGCTCACCAGATCTCACCGGGACAGGTCTGGGCGAGCAGTACTTC. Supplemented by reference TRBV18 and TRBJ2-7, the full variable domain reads NAGVMQNPRHLVRRRGQEARLRCSPMKGHSHVYWYRQLPEEGLKFMVYLQKENIIDESGMPKERFSAEFPKEGPSILRIQQVVRGDSAAYFCASSPDLTGTGLGEQYFGPGTRLTVT.

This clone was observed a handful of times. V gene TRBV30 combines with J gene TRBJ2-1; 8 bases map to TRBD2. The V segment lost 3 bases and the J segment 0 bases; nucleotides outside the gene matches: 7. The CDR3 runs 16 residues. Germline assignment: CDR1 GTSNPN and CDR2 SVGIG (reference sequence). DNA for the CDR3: TGTGCCTGGAGCGCTAGACTAGCGTTCTCCTACAATGAGCAGTTCTTC. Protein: CAWSARLAFSYNEQFF.

The CDR3 coding sequence is TGTGCCAGCAGCTTATCTTTACTAGCGGGGGAGGGGACCCAGTACTTC. Protein: CASSLSLLAGEGTQYF. This sequence joins TRBV7-7 and TRBJ2-5; 11 bases fit TRBD2. This CDR3 is built from 16 residues. Unmatched junction bases numbered 9, after V lost 2 bases and J lost 7 bases. The germline V gene has CDR1 SSHAT and CDR2 FNYEAQ (reference sequence).

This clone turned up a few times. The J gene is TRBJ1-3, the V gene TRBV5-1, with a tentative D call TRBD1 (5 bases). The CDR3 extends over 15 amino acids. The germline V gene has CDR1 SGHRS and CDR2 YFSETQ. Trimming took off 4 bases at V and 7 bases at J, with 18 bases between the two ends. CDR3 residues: CASSAGPASLNTIYF. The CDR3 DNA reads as TGCGCCAGCAGCGCGGGGCCGGCTTCCTTGAACACCATATATTTT.

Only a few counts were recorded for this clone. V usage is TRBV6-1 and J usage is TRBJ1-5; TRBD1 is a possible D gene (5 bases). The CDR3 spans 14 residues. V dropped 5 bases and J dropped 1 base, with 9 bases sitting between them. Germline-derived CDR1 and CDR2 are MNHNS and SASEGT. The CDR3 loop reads CASSLTVSNQPQHF. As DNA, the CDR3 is TGTGCCAGCAGTCTGACAGTCAGCAATCAGCCCCAGCATTTT.

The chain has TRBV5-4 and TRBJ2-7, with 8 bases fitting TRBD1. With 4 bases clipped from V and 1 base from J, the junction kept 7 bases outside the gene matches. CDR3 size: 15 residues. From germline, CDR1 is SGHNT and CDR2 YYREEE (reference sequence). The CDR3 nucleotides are TGTGCCAGCAGCACCCCGGGACAGGAGTCCTACGAGCAGTACTTC. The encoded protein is CASSTPGQESYEQYF.

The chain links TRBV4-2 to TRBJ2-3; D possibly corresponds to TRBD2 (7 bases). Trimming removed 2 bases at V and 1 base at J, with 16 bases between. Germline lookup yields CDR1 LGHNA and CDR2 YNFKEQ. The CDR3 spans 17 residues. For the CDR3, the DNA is TGTGCCAGCAGCCAACAAAAAGGGGGGGGAGGCACAGATACGCAGTATTTT. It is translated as CASSQQKGGGGTDTQYF.

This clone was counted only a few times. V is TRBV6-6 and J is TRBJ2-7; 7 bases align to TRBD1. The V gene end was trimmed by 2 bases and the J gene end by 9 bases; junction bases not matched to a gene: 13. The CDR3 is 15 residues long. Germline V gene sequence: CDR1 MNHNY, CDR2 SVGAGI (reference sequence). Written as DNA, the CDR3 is TGTGCCAGCAGTTACACAGGGGTTACTGGGTGGGCGCAGTACTTC. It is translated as CASSYTGVTGWAQYF.

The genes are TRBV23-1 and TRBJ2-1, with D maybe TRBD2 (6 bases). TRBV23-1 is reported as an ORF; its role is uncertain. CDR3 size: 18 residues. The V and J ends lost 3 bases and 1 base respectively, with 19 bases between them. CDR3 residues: CASSHLTPTGVSYNEQFF. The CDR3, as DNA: TGCGCCAGCAGTCACCTTACTCCGACGGGAGTGTCCTACAATGAGCAGTTCTTC.

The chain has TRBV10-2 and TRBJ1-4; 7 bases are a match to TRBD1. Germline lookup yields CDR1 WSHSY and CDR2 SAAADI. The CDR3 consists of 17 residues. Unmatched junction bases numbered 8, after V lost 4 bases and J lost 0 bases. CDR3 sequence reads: CASSAMGQPTTNEKLFF. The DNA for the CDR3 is TGCGCCAGCAGTGCTATGGGACAGCCGACAACTAATGAAAAACTGTTTTTT.

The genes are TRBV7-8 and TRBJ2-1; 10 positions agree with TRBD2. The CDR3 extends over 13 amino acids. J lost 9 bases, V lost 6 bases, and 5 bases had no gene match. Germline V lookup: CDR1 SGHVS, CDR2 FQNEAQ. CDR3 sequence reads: CASSSGRFGEQFF. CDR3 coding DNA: TGTGCCAGCAGTAGCGGGAGGTTCGGTGAGCAGTTCTTC.